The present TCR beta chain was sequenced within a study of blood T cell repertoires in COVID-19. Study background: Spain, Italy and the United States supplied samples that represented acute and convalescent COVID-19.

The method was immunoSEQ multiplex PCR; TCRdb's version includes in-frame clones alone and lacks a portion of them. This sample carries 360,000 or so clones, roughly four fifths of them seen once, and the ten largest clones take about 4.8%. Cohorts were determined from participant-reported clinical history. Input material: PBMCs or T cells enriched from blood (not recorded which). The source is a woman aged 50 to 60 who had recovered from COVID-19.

The CDR3 nucleotides read TGCAGCGTTCCTTGGAACACTGAAGCTTTCTTT. Protein: CSVPWNTEAFF. The chain is built from TRBV29-1 and TRBJ1-1; D call uncertain. V dropped 5 bases and J dropped 1 base, with 5 bases sitting between them. The CDR3 covers 11 residues. Germline loops: CDR1 SQVTM, CDR2 ANQGSEA. Variable domain in full (rest from reference TRBV29-1 and TRBJ1-1): SAVISQKPSRDICQRGTSLTIQCQVDSQVTMMFWYRQQPGQSLTLIATANQGSEATYESGFVIDKFPISRPNLTFSTLTVSNMSPEDSSIYLCSVPWNTEAFFGQGTRLTVV.